Listed here are 31 T cell receptor beta chains from one sample, sequenced in a study of CD8+CD57+ T cells in acquired aplastic anemia. According to the study, genomic DNA was the template for TCR beta VDJ and CDR3 profiling. In TCRdb, the reads were re-called with MiXCR into one record per CDR3 protein. In the table there are 150,000 or so distinct CDR3 sequences, around half of which are singletons. CD8+CD57+ cell expansion had been shown by flow cytometry in patients chosen for sequencing. The source material was sorted CD4+, CD8+, or CD8+CD57+ T cells (not recorded which) from PBMCs. The source of these receptors is a human donor with aplastic anemia.

As DNA, the CDR3 is TGTGCCAGTAGTATCTCGGGGCCGTATGGCTACACCTTC. Amino acids: CASSISGPYGYTF. The rearrangement joins TRBV19 to TRBJ1-2, with D perhaps TRBD1 (5 bases). CDR3 length: 13 amino acids. V was cut by 3 bases and J by 5 bases, with 10 bases left in between. Germline CDR1 LNHDA, CDR2 SQIVND (reference sequence).

Concerning this clonotype itself: A much larger clone differs from this one at a single base, so this may be a read error. This chain links TRBV10-3 with TRBJ1-1; D is unclear. This CDR3 spans 14 amino acids. Germline values: CDR1 ENHRY, CDR2 SYGVKD. This CDR3 reads CASSLSQMSTEAFF. The CDR3 coding sequence is TGTGCCAGCAGTTTATCTCAGATGAGCACTGAAGCTTTCTTT.

CDR3 in DNA: TGTGCCACCAGCAGGGGCCCATGGGGGACCCAGTACTTC. Residues: CATSRGPWGTQYF. This chain links TRBV24-1 with TRBJ2-5, with a tentative D call TRBD1 (6 bases). This CDR3 contains 13 residues. The ends were cut back, 7 bases at V and 7 bases at J, with 15 bases in the middle. Germline lookup yields CDR1 KGHDR and CDR2 SFDVKD.

The rearrangement uses TRBV7-9 and TRBJ2-5; possibly TRBD1 or TRBD2 for D (5 bases each). Trimming removed 5 bases from V and 9 bases from J, with 22 bases in between. This CDR3 region has 15 residues. Germline CDR1 reads SEHNR; CDR2 reads FQNEAQ (reference sequence). The DNA of the CDR3 is TGTGCCAGCAGCCCCAAGGAGGACATCCGAGGAGCCCAGTACTTC. Amino acid sequence: CASSPKEDIRGAQYF. Full variable domain (missing parts from reference TRBV7-9 and TRBJ2-5): DTGVSQNPRHKITKRGQNVTFRCDPISEHNRLYWYRQTLGQGPEFLTYFQNEAQLEKSRLLSDRFSAERPKGSFSTLEIQRTEQGDSAMYLCASSPKEDIRGAQYFGPGTRLLVL.

The chain joins TRBV19 to TRBJ1-2; TRBD1 agrees at 7 bases. The germline gives CDR1 LNHDA, CDR2 SQIVND (reference sequence). The CDR3 extends over 15 amino acids. The J segment lost 7 bases and the V segment lost 5 bases, leaving 13 bases of the junction unmatched. CDR3 coding DNA: TGTGCCAGTAGTCCGACAGGGACGGGGTTGGGTGGCTACACCTTC. Translating it yields CASSPTGTGLGGYTF.

The rearrangement joins TRBV5-5 to TRBJ2-2, with TRBD2 matching 11 bases. With 2 bases clipped from V and 3 bases from J, the junction kept 3 bases outside the gene matches. Germline V gene data show CDR1 as SGHKS and CDR2 as YYEKEE (reference sequence). The CDR3 loop spans 16 amino acids. CDR3 DNA sequence: TGTGCCAGCAGCTTTGGACTAGCGGGCTACACCGGGGAGCTGTTTTTT. Translating gives CASSFGLAGYTGELFF.

Here the CDR3 DNA reads TGTGCCAGCAGTGACCACCCAGTCTCCTACAATGAGCAGTTCTTC. Translated: CASSDHPVSYNEQFF. This chain uses TRBV6-4 with TRBJ2-1, with no clear D. V was clipped by 2 bases and J by 0 bases, with 8 bases between them. The CDR3 contains 15 residues. CDR1 MRHNA and CDR2 SNTAGT come from the germline V gene.

V gene TRBV15 combines with J gene TRBJ2-2; TRBD1 matches at 8 bases. The trim removed 4 bases at V and 3 bases at J, leaving 4 bases unmatched. This CDR3 spans 15 amino acids. Germline V CDR1 and CDR2: LNHNV, YYDKDF (reference sequence). DNA for the CDR3: TGTGCCACCAGCAAGGACAGGGAGTACACCGGGGAGCTGTTTTTT. It is translated as CATSKDREYTGELFF.

This clonotype was counted at least ten times. This CDR3 is CASSARPVRDRVATGELFF. DNA for the CDR3: TGTGCCAGCAGCGCCCGCCCTGTAAGGGACAGGGTAGCCACCGGGGAGCTGTTTTTT. V is TRBV9 and J is TRBJ2-2, with 9 positions matching TRBD1. Germline V gives CDR1 SGDLS, CDR2 YYNGEE. The CDR3 has 19 residues. Trimming removed 3 bases from V and 4 bases from J; junction bases left unmatched: 16.

This clonotype was seen ten or more times. V usage is TRBV6-1 and J usage is TRBJ2-2, with TRBD2 matching 13 bases. Germline V gives CDR1 MNHNS, CDR2 SASEGT. The CDR3 has 15 amino acids. Losses at the gene ends were 5 bases for V and 4 bases for J; bases not matched to a gene: 1. This chain's CDR3 is CASSRTSGGTGELFF. The CDR3 DNA reads TGTGCCAGCAGTAGGACTAGCGGGGGCACCGGGGAGCTGTTTTTT.

This clonotype has just a few counts. A much larger clone lies one base from this, so it may be a read error. The chain recombines TRBV6-1 with TRBJ2-7; D remains unclear. The CDR3 has 12 residues. Germline V gives CDR1 MNHNS, CDR2 SASEGT. The CDR3 is CASTRSRYERYF. Written as DNA, the CDR3 is TGTGCCAGCACCCGATCAAGGTACGAGCGGTACTTC.

The chain recombines TRBV7-4 with TRBJ2-2; 11 bases align to TRBD1. V was pared by 5 bases and J by 6 bases, with 2 bases of the junction left unmatched. Germline V gives CDR1 SGHVT, CDR2 SQSDAQ. This CDR3 contains 14 residues. The CDR3 sequence: CASSRTGGAGELFF. The CDR3 DNA reads TGTGCCAGCAGCCGGACAGGGGGCGCCGGGGAGCTGTTTTTT.

As regards this clonotype: As the CDR3 is not closed by the conserved phenylalanine or tryptophan, this likely results from a read error. The V and J genes are TRBV7-8 and TRBJ2-3, with D perhaps matching TRBD1 or TRBD2 (5 bases each). The CDR3 loop spans 15 amino acids. Germline CDR1 and CDR2: SGHVS and FQNEAQ. The DNA for the CDR3 is TGTGCCAGCAACTTATTGGGACCTGGCGGAGATACGCAGTATGTT. Translation gives CASNLLGPGGDTQYV.

This clonotype was seen repeatedly, ten times or more. The chain uses TRBV7-2 and TRBJ2-1, with a possible D match to TRBD1 (6 bases). Between the trimmed V and J ends, which lost 5 bases and 0 bases, there was a span of 17 bases. Germline loops: CDR1 SGHTA, CDR2 FQGNSA. The CDR3 is 17 residues long. The CDR3 region has the DNA TGTGCCAGCAGCCGATTCACCGGGACAAGCTCCTACAATGAGCAGTTCTTC. Translating gives CASSRFTGTSSYNEQFF.

Of note for this clonotype: This could be a read error, since a much larger clone is one nucleotide away. This chain uses TRBV19 with TRBJ2-1; D is possibly TRBD2 (5 bases). This CDR3 has 13 amino acids. V lost 3 bases to trimming and J lost 6 bases, with 9 bases between them. Germline assignment: CDR1 LNHDA and CDR2 SQIVND (reference sequence). CDR3 nucleotide sequence: TGTGCCAGTAGTATGGGTGAGGGCAATGAGCAGTTCTTC. Its protein product is CASSMGEGNEQFF.

This clonotype is medium-sized in the sample. The chain is built from TRBV24-1 and TRBJ2-5; D is perhaps TRBD1 (5 bases). The CDR3 sequence is 11 residues long. The V end was cut by 7 bases, the J end by 5 bases, with 7 bases between. Germline assignment: CDR1 KGHDR and CDR2 SFDVKD. The CDR3 DNA reads as TGTGCCACCAGCAAGGGGGAGACCCAGTACTTC. This codes for CATSKGETQYF.

V is TRBV19 and J is TRBJ2-7; the match to TRBD1 covers 8 bases. There are 13 residues in the CDR3. In germline, CDR1 is LNHDA, CDR2 SQIVND (reference sequence). With 4 bases clipped from V and 3 bases from J, the junction kept 2 bases outside the gene matches. CDR3 sequence: CASSSTGGYEQYF. The CDR3 DNA follows: TGTGCCAGTAGTAGTACAGGGGGCTACGAGCAGTACTTC.

The sample holds many counts of this clonotype. CDR3: CAISDPGTGGAYGYTF. The CDR3 DNA follows: TGTGCCATCAGTGATCCCGGGACAGGGGGTGCCTATGGCTACACCTTC. The chain carries TRBV10-3 and TRBJ1-2, with 11 bases fitting TRBD1. Germline CDR1 is ENHRY and CDR2 is SYGVKD. The V segment lost 3 bases and the J segment 4 bases; nucleotides outside the gene matches: 7. The CDR3 runs 16 residues.

The chain joins TRBV10-3 to TRBJ2-5; 8 nucleotides match TRBD2. The CDR3 is 14 amino acids. Germline lookup yields CDR1 ENHRY and CDR2 SYGVKD. The trim removed 4 bases at V and 5 bases at J, leaving 6 bases unmatched. The DNA of the CDR3 is TGTGCCATCAGTGGAGCGGGAGCTCGGGAGACCCAGTACTTC. This translates into CAISGAGARETQYF.

This rearrangement joins TRBV9 to TRBJ2-2; D gene unclear. V shed 4 bases and J shed 5 bases, with 12 bases lying between them. The CDR3 is 14 residues long. In germline, CDR1 is SGDLS, CDR2 YYNGEE. CDR3 sequence reads: CASSQPLGTGELFF. In nucleotides, the CDR3 is TGTGCCAGCAGCCAACCTCTGGGGACCGGGGAGCTGTTTTTT.

V usage is TRBV5-8 and J usage is TRBJ1-1, with 7 bases fitting TRBD1. The V gene end was trimmed by 3 bases and the J gene end by 9 bases; junction bases not matched to a gene: 5. Per the germline V gene, CDR1 is SGHTS and CDR2 is YDEGEE. The CDR3 length is 12 residues. The CDR3 DNA reads TGTGCCAGCAGCTCGGACAGGAAGCAAGCTTTCTTT. Protein sequence: CASSSDRKQAFF.

The table lists this clonotype with a count of one. A read error may be the cause here, since a much bigger clone is one base away. The chain recombines TRBV12-3 or TRBV12-4 with TRBJ1-3; 7 bases fit TRBD1. The CDR3 sequence is 15 residues long. Trimming cost V 5 bases and J 1 base; bases outside gene matches: 5. The CDR3 DNA follows: TGTGCCAGCAGTGCGGGACAGAGGTCTGGAAACACCATATATTTT. Protein product: CASSAGQRSGNTIYF.

This clonotype was seen a handful of times. The chain is built from TRBV24-1 and TRBJ2-3, with 7 bases fitting TRBD1. Germline assignment: CDR1 KGHDR and CDR2 SFDVKD. The CDR3 loop spans 15 amino acids. The V and J ends lost 2 bases and 1 base, in that order; junction bases with no gene match: 2. This chain's CDR3 is CATSDSGQGTDTQYF. CDR3 nucleotides: TGTGCCACCAGTGATTCCGGACAGGGCACAGATACGCAGTATTTT.

This clonotype showed up just once. The chain employs TRBV5-1 and TRBJ1-2, with no clear D. V was shortened by 1 base and J by 4 bases, with 8 bases between the two germline ends. This CDR3 is 13 amino acids long. Germline CDR1 reads SGHRS; CDR2 reads YFSETQ. CDR3 amino acids: CASSLTEAYGYTF. The DNA for the CDR3 is TGCGCCAGCAGCTTGACAGAGGCCTATGGCTACACCTTC.

V is TRBV25-1 and J is TRBJ2-7; no firm D call. In germline, CDR1 is MGHDK, CDR2 SYGVNS. The CDR3 sequence is 12 residues long. V lost 4 bases and J 12 bases, leaving 16 bases between the germline ends. CDR3 in amino acids: CASSGATAAWYF. The CDR3 DNA follows: TGTGCCAGCAGTGGAGCGACGGCGGCTTGGTACTTC.

The CDR3: CASSTPGQARSYEQYF. The CDR3 DNA follows: TGTGCCAGCAGCACCCCGGGACAGGCGCGATCCTACGAGCAGTACTTC. The rearrangement joins TRBV11-1 to TRBJ2-7; 8 bases are shared with TRBD1. Trimming at V came to 5 bases and at J to 1 base, leaving 10 bases not matched to a gene. Germline lookup yields CDR1 SGHAT and CDR2 FQDESV (reference sequence). The CDR3 consists of 16 residues.

A note on this clonotype: A read error may be the cause here, since a much bigger clone is one base away. V usage is TRBV29-1 and J usage is TRBJ1-4, with 8 bases identical to TRBD1. Germline V gene data show CDR1 as SQVTM and CDR2 as ANQGSEA. The CDR3 extends over 13 amino acids. The DNA of the CDR3 is TGCAGCGTTGAGGACAGGGTAGCTGAAAAACTGCTTTTT. Protein sequence: CSVEDRVAEKLLF.

There are a few counts of this clonotype. The chain combines TRBV27 with TRBJ1-2; D might be TRBD1 (6 bases). The V end lost 6 bases, the J end lost 4 bases, and 21 bases lay between the germline ends. The CDR3 spans 16 residues. The V gene's germline CDR1 is MNHEY and CDR2 SMNVEV (reference sequence). CDR3 residues: CASSPGGHRELYGYTF. CDR3 bases: TGTGCCAGCAGCCCTGGGGGCCACAGGGAGCTCTATGGCTACACCTTC.

The chain combines TRBV19 with TRBJ2-6; no reliable D call. This CDR3 has 14 residues. Germline assignment: CDR1 LNHDA and CDR2 SQIVND (reference sequence). V gave up 5 bases and J gave up 1 base, with 6 bases separating them. CDR3 nucleotide sequence: TGTGCCAGTAGTCTTGTGTCTGGGGCCAACGTCCTGACTTTC. Translated, it gives CASSLVSGANVLTF.

This clonotype was detected ten times or more. This chain connects TRBV12-3 or TRBV12-4 to TRBJ1-2; 8 bases fit TRBD1. The CDR3 has 14 residues. The V segment lost 6 bases and the J segment 3 bases; nucleotides outside the gene matches: 6. The CDR3: CASRPSGGYYGYTF. In DNA form, the CDR3 reads TGTGCCAGCAGACCCTCAGGGGGCTACTATGGCTACACCTTC.

This sequence joins TRBV15 and TRBJ2-3; tentatively, D is TRBD1 (5 bases). Deletions cut 0 bases from V and 3 bases from J, with 10 bases between. The germline gives CDR1 LNHNV, CDR2 YYDKDF (reference sequence). CDR3 size: 15 residues. CDR3 loop: CATSRDRVGTDTQYF. As DNA, the CDR3 is TGTGCCACCAGCAGAGACAGGGTTGGGACAGATACGCAGTATTTT.